This T cell receptor beta chain is from a study of T-cell memory formation after mild COVID-19. Study-wide background: TCR clusters were mostly confined to one donor each. Study-wide points: Day 15 to 85 contracting clones showed balanced CD4/CD8; day 15 to 37 expanders favored CD4+. CD8+ contracting clones occupied EMRA, while CD4+ ones occupied mainly CM and EM.

Trimming shortened V by 1 base and J by 5 bases, and 15 bases separated the two germline ends. Germline CDR1 and CDR2: GTSNPN and SVGIG (reference sequence). The length of the CDR3 is 15 residues. This clonotype appeared a few times. Its antigen remains unknown. The 5'RACE method, run with constant-segment primers, produced TCR alpha and TCR beta cDNA libraries (carrying sample barcodes and UMIs). MiXCR, applied by TCRdb to the 5' RACE reads, yields one record per CDR3 protein. The table includes about 110,000 distinct CDR3 sequences, roughly an eighth detected once. Input material: PBMCs or a T cell subset sorted from them (not recorded which). The receptor was derived from an adult woman who had mild COVID-19 (a few samples of this study predate the infection). Cell type and time point are not known. This chain joins TRBV30 and TRBJ1-5, with no clear D. Written as DNA, the CDR3 is TGTGCCTGGAGTGCAACCGAGACGTGGTATCAGCCCCAGCATTTT. Translating it yields CAWSATETWYQPQHF.